This T cell receptor (beta chain) was sequenced for a study of T cell repertoires in cytomegalovirus infection. Across the study: CMV infection together with matching HLA type was indicated by public TCR beta signatures.

Each CDR3 protein gets one entry after TCRdb re-called the reads with MiXCR. The table has fewer than 85,000 distinct CDR3 sequences, 3.5% to 4% seen once. Germline CDR1 is SEHNR and CDR2 is FQNEAQ (reference sequence). V was pared by 8 bases and J by 3 bases, with 7 bases of the junction left unmatched. This CDR3 contains 14 residues. This clonotype occurred many times. Its antigen is unknown. Study-wide findings and caveats: What dominated the ex vivo response were HLA-C-restricted CMV-specific TCR beta clonotypes.

The sequencing sample was made of PBMCs. This receptor was taken from a human donor in good health (CMV status not recorded). Some clones in this sample may be carry-over from other donors' samples. V is TRBV7-9 and J is TRBJ1-1; 9 bases map to TRBD1. The CDR3 here is CASLTGGRDTEAFF. Here the CDR3 DNA reads TGTGCCAGCCTGACAGGGGGAAGAGACACTGAAGCTTTCTTT. The complete variable domain, with remaining parts taken from reference TRBV7-9 and TRBJ1-1, reads DTGVSQNPRHKITKRGQNVTFRCDPISEHNRLYWYRQTLGQGPEFLTYFQNEAQLEKSRLLSDRFSAERPKGSFSTLEIQRTEQGDSAMYLCASLTGGRDTEAFFGQGTRLTVV.